A selection of T cell receptor beta chains follows, all from one sample in a study of metastatic and nonmetastatic thyroid tumors. MiXCR reprocessed the PCR reads for TCRdb. The sample carries roughly 4,700 clones, over 25% recorded once. Material for sequencing was adjacent normal tissue. Every receptor here comes from a female donor with papillary thyroid cancer or a benign thyroid nodule (not recorded which). Some clones in this sample may be carry-over from other donors' samples. CDR3s include the opening cysteine and the closing phenylalanine or tryptophan. D genes are given only for firm matches. Not all rows give a size; the values are once, few, many and, for expanded clones, a class.

TRBJ1-4	NA	TRBV5-1	NA	CASSPAGSTNEKLFF	TGCGCCAGCAGCCCCGCCGGCTCAACTAATGAAAAACTGTTTTTT
TRBJ2-6	NA	TRBV15	NA	CATSTGPKWGSVANVLTF	TGTGCCACCAGCACAGGACCAAAGTGGGGCTCTGTGGCCAACGTCCTGACTTTC
TRBJ2-3	medium-sized	TRBV9	NA	CASSVGGRDTQYF	TGTGCCAGCAGCGTAGGGGGTCGGGATACGCAGTATTTT
TRBJ1-3	once	TRBV6-1	NA	CASVGLRTSGHTIYF	TGTGCCAGTGTGGGACTCCGAACCTCTGGACACACGATTTATTTT
TRBJ1-1	medium-sized	TRBV11-3	NA	CASSRSGVEAFF	TGTGCCAGCAGCCGGTCAGGGGTTGAAGCTTTCTTT
TRBJ1-2	medium-sized	TRBV28	TRBD1	CASSPNTGDLLANGYTF	TGTGCCAGCAGCCCAAATACAGGGGATCTTCTCGCGAATGGCTACACCTTC
TRBJ2-5	NA	TRBV19	TRBD2	CASSTGTSGAQYF	TGTGCCAGTAGTACTGGGACTAGCGGGGCCCAGTACTTC
TRBJ2-6	medium-sized	TRBV6-2/TRBV6-3	TRBD2	CASSYPTSGRASGANVLTF	TGTGCCAGCAGTTACCCGACTAGCGGGAGGGCCTCTGGGGCCAACGTCCTGACTTTC
TRBJ2-3	many	TRBV20-1	TRBD2	CSSSGMADTQYF	TGCAGTTCTAGCGGGATGGCAGATACGCAGTATTTT
TRBJ2-3	few	TRBV2	TRBD2	CASSGRTSGKDTQYF	TGTGCCAGCAGCGGAAGGACTAGCGGCAAAGATACGCAGTATTTT
TRBJ2-3	large	TRBV2	TRBD2	CASSRLAGGLTDTQYF	TGTGCCAGCAGTCGGCTAGCGGGAGGCTTGACAGATACGCAGTATTTT
TRBJ2-2	few	TRBV6-2/TRBV6-3	TRBD2	CASSYSGGFEASTGELFF	TGTGCCAGCAGTTACTCGGGAGGGTTTGAGGCTAGCACCGGGGAGCTGTTTTTT
TRBJ2-1	NA	TRBV3-1	NA	CASCQEYEHFF	TGTGCCAGCTGCCAAGAATACGAGCATTTCTTC
TRBJ2-7	large	TRBV6-2/TRBV6-3	NA	CASRSGAGWGEQYF	TGTGCCAGCAGGAGTGGTGCAGGGTGGGGTGAGCAGTACTTC
TRBJ1-1	once	TRBV5-1	NA	CASSSAGLNTEAFF	TGCGCCAGCAGCTCCGCGGGACTTAACACTGAAGCTTTCTTT
TRBJ2-1	NA	TRBV20-1	TRBD2	CSSPVVAGDLFDNEQFF	TGCAGTTCCCCGGTGGTAGCGGGAGACCTTTTTGATAATGAGCAGTTCTTC
TRBJ1-1	NA	TRBV29-1	TRBD1	CSVNRGGMNTEAFF	TGCAGCGTCAACAGGGGGGGCATGAACACTGAAGCTTTCTTT
TRBJ2-5	many	TRBV5-4	NA	CASSLRREETQYF	TGTGCCAGCAGCTTGCGCAGGGAAGAGACCCAGTACTTC
TRBJ1-5	large	TRBV6-1	NA	CASSPSTGTPQHF	TGTGCCAGCAGTCCAAGCACCGGGACGCCCCAGCATTTT
TRBJ2-7	medium-sized	TRBV7-9	NA	CASSLNYEQYF	TGTGCCAGCAGCCTCAACTACGAGCAGTACTTC
TRBJ1-4	few	TRBV11-2	NA	CASSWDNEKLFF	TGTGCCAGCAGCTGGGACAATGAAAAACTGTTTTTT
TRBJ2-3	few	TRBV6-2/TRBV6-3	TRBD1	CASTDRGRSDTQYF	TGTGCCAGCACCGACAGGGGTCGTTCAGATACGCAGTATTTT
TRBJ2-3	NA	TRBV27	NA	CASSPLDRPGTDTQYF	TGTGCCAGCAGTCCCCTGGACCGACCTGGCACAGATACGCAGTATTTT
TRBJ2-5	medium-sized	TRBV15	NA	CATSTPRSEETQYF	TGTGCCACCAGCACCCCCCGGTCCGAAGAGACCCAGTACTTC
TRBJ2-4	medium-sized	TRBV20-1	NA	CSATLQENIQYF	TGCAGTGCTACTTTACAAGAGAACATTCAGTACTTC
TRBJ1-2	medium-sized	TRBV7-9	TRBD1	CASSLPGGGYGYTF	TGTGCCAGCAGCTTACCAGGGGGCGGCTATGGCTACACCTTC
TRBJ1-1	few	TRBV6-1	NA	CASSDRVAYTEAFF	TGTGCCAGCAGTGACAGGGTCGCGTACACTGAAGCTTTCTTT
TRBJ2-1	NA	TRBV20-1	TRBD2	CSARAKLAGSGNEQFF	TGCAGTGCTAGAGCAAAACTAGCGGGATCCGGAAATGAGCAGTTCTTC
TRBJ1-3	many	TRBV18	NA	CASSRGDSGNTIYF	TGTGCCAGCTCACGAGGGGATTCTGGAAACACCATATATTTT
TRBJ2-7	NA	TRBV6-2/TRBV6-3	TRBD1	CASSFGQAYEQYF	TGTGCCAGCAGTTTCGGACAGGCCTACGAGCAGTACTTC